The 32 T cell receptor beta chains in this list originate from one sample, sequenced in a study of breast tumors, draining lymph nodes, adjacent tissues. TCRdb reprocessed the multiplex PCR reads via MiXCR and lists one record per CDR3 protein. The data hold tens of thousands of distinct CDR3 sequences, with roughly 23% observed a single time. Sequencing was carried out using breast tumor tissue. The origin of the receptors is a female donor with breast cancer. Some clones in this sample may be carry-over from other donors' samples.

This rearrangement joins TRBV18 to TRBJ2-3, with D hard to call. The V gene's germline CDR1 is KGHSH and CDR2 LQKENI. The length of the CDR3 is 13 residues. Trimming took off 0 bases at V and 6 bases at J, with 7 bases between the two ends. Here the CDR3 reads CASSPPGSDTQYF. The DNA of the CDR3 is TGTGCCAGCTCACCACCGGGGTCGGATACGCAGTATTTT. Based on the CDR3 plus reference TRBV18 and TRBJ2-3, the full variable domain is NAGVMQNPRHLVRRRGQEARLRCSPMKGHSHVYWYRQLPEEGLKFMVYLQKENIIDESGMPKERFSAEFPKEGPSILRIQQVVRGDSAAYFCASSPPGSDTQYFGPGTRLTVL.

This clonotype appeared many times. Here the CDR3 reads CASSLRLAGLENEQFF. The CDR3, as DNA: TGTGCCAGCTCACTAAGACTAGCGGGACTCGAAAATGAGCAGTTCTTC. The chain combines TRBV18 with TRBJ2-1; TRBD2 matches 11 bases. Trimming removed 4 bases from V and 7 bases from J; junction bases left unmatched: 9. Per germline, CDR1 KGHSH and CDR2 LQKENI. The CDR3 has 16 residues.

Remarks on this clonotype: One base away lies a much larger clone, so this may be a sequencing read error. This CDR3 reads CASSNSGANAGELFF. CDR3 in DNA: TGTGCCAGCAGCAATAGCGGGGCCAACGCCGGGGAGCTGTTTTTT. This rearrangement joins TRBV11-3 to TRBJ2-2; TRBD2 aligns across 8 bases. Germline CDR1 is SGHNT and CDR2 is YENEEA. The CDR3 is 15 amino acids. V was clipped by 5 bases and J by 6 bases; unmatched bases: 8.

This clonotype was detected many times. This chain connects TRBV25-1 to TRBJ1-6; 9 bases are shared with TRBD1. Germline-derived CDR1 and CDR2 are MGHDK and SYGVNS. The CDR3 is 14 residues long. Trimming at V came to 2 bases and at J to 10 bases, leaving 3 bases not matched to a gene. CDR3 region: CASSETGGKSPLHF. The CDR3 DNA reads as TGTGCCAGCAGTGAAACAGGGGGCAAGTCACCCCTCCACTTT.

The sample holds many counts of this clonotype. The chain combines TRBV19 with TRBJ2-7; D may be TRBD2 (5 bases). The CDR3 is made up of 11 amino acids. Germline CDR1 LNHDA, CDR2 SQIVND (reference sequence). V gave up 2 bases and J gave up 8 bases, with 7 bases separating them. CDR3 region: CASSIREKQYF. CDR3 in DNA: TGTGCCAGTAGTATACGGGAAAAGCAGTACTTC.

The sample holds many counts of this clonotype. This chain uses TRBV6-6 with TRBJ1-6; 7 nucleotides line up with TRBD1. The ends lost 7 bases at V and 9 bases at J; junction bases unmatched: 15. CDR1 and CDR2 from the germline V gene are MNHNY and SVGAGI (reference sequence). The CDR3 spans 16 residues. Written as DNA, the CDR3 is TGTGCCAGCACACCCGGGGAACAGGGGTATGGTTCACCCCTCCACTTT. Encoded protein: CASTPGEQGYGSPLHF.

This clonotype has at least ten counts. The chain recombines TRBV10-3 with TRBJ2-5, with a tentative D call TRBD2 (7 bases). CDR1 and CDR2 from the germline V gene are ENHRY and SYGVKD. The CDR3 contains 12 residues. The V end was cut by 10 bases, the J end by 4 bases, with 13 bases between. The CDR3 here is CATRGGGETQYF. Here the CDR3 DNA reads TGTGCCACAAGGGGGGGTGGAGAGACCCAGTACTTC.

The table lists this clonotype with many counts. The chain employs TRBV3-1 and TRBJ2-7; perhaps D is TRBD1 or TRBD2 (5 bases each). Trimming stripped 5 bases from V and 6 bases from J, with 17 bases between. The CDR3 length is 14 residues. Looked up from germline, CDR1 is LGHDT and CDR2 is YNNKEL (reference sequence). CDR3 protein: CASSAGSEGSEQYF. The CDR3 nucleotides read TGTGCCAGCAGCGCCGGAAGTGAGGGGTCCGAGCAGTACTTC.

This clonotype has only a few counts. The chain uses TRBV6-5 and TRBJ1-1, with 7 bases fitting TRBD1. Per the germline V gene, CDR1 is MNHEY and CDR2 is SVGAGI. V was clipped by 5 bases and J by 4 bases; unmatched bases: 13. The CDR3 totals 16 residues. In nucleotides, the CDR3 is TGTGCCAGCAGTCAGGACAGGACTGGTGGCCTCACTGAAGCTTTCTTT. It translates to CASSQDRTGGLTEAFF.

This clonotype qualifies as medium-sized. V is TRBV4-1 and J is TRBJ2-3; D tentatively fits TRBD1 or TRBD2 (6 bases each). CDR3 length: 17 residues. Germline values: CDR1 MGHRA, CDR2 YSYEKL. With 0 bases removed from V and 1 base from J, the gap between germline ends came to 14 bases. DNA for the CDR3: TGCGCCAGCAGCCAAGAAGGGGGGCGGTTGGGCACAGATACGCAGTATTTT. Protein product: CASSQEGGRLGTDTQYF.

This clonotype was seen ten or more times. The germline gene is not matched at one end of the junction; a read error may be the cause. The chain is built from TRBV2 and TRBJ2-1; 7 positions match TRBD1. The CDR3 sequence is 12 residues long. Germline CDR1 reads SNHLY; CDR2 reads FYNNEI. CDR3 in amino acids: CASTPGTERYAF. The CDR3 region has the DNA TGTGCCAGCACACCGGGGACAGAAAGGTACGCCTTC.

This clonotype was observed many times. The chain is built from TRBV28 and TRBJ2-5, with D maybe TRBD1 (5 bases). Trimming shortened V by 7 bases and J by 3 bases, and 9 bases separated the two germline ends. Germline V lookup: CDR1 MDHEN, CDR2 SYDVKM. This CDR3 is 12 amino acids long. The CDR3 loop is CASTTVKETQYF. CDR3 nucleotide sequence: TGTGCCAGCACGACAGTAAAAGAGACCCAGTACTTC.

This clonotype was counted at least ten times. The chain has TRBV2 and TRBJ1-2; D is undetermined. The CDR3 covers 15 residues. Deletions cut 1 base from V and 2 bases from J, with 11 bases between. CDR1 is SNHLY and CDR2 is FYNNEI in the germline V gene. CDR3 sequence reads: CASSEVGRMNYGYTF. CDR3 nucleotide sequence: TGTGCCAGCAGTGAAGTTGGCCGGATGAACTATGGCTACACCTTC. Combining the CDR3 with reference TRBV2 and TRBJ1-2 gives the whole variable domain EPEVTQTPSHQVTQMGQEVILRCVPISNHLYFYWYRQILGQKVEFLVSFYNNEISEKSEIFDDQFSVERPDGSNFTLKIRSTKLEDSAMYFCASSEVGRMNYGYTFGSGTRLTVV.

This clonotype was seen many times. The chain carries TRBV14 and TRBJ2-1; TRBD2 aligns across 9 bases. The germline CDR1 and CDR2 sequences are SGHDN and FVKESK. The CDR3 length is 14 residues. V lost 6 bases, J lost 2 bases, and 2 bases stayed unmatched. DNA for the CDR3: TGTGCCAGCAGATGGACTAGCGCCTACAATGAGCAGTTCTTC. Its protein is CASRWTSAYNEQFF.

This CDR3 is CASSWTLLAKNIQYF. CDR3 coding DNA: TGTGCCAGCAGCTGGACATTGCTAGCCAAAAACATTCAGTACTTC. The V call is TRBV7-9, the J call TRBJ2-4, with D possibly matching TRBD1 (5 bases). This CDR3 is 15 amino acids long. The V and J ends lost 4 bases and 0 bases respectively, with 10 bases between them. The germline V gene encodes CDR1 SEHNR and CDR2 FQNEAQ (reference sequence).

This clonotype appeared many times. J is TRBJ2-7 and V is TRBV7-9, with D possibly being TRBD2 (6 bases). CDR1 SEHNR and CDR2 FQNEAQ come from the germline V gene (reference sequence). The CDR3 consists of 13 residues. Deletions cut 5 bases from V and 5 bases from J, with 13 bases between. The CDR3 loop is CASSIRGNDEQYF. For the CDR3, the DNA is TGTGCCAGCAGCATCCGCGGGAACGACGAGCAGTACTTC.

This clonotype is categorized as medium-sized (0.01 to 0.1%). The rearrangement joins TRBV20-1 to TRBJ1-2, with TRBD1 as a possible D gene (5 bases). This CDR3 spans 17 amino acids. Germline V gene data show CDR1 as DFQATT and CDR2 as SNEGSKA (reference sequence). V lost 1 base and J 6 bases, leaving 24 bases between the germline ends. DNA for the CDR3: TGCAGTGCTAGAGCTACGTCGGGGGGGAATTTCTTTGATGGCTACACCTTC. Translated: CSARATSGGNFFDGYTF.

This clonotype has ten or more counts. The rearrangement uses TRBV4-1 and TRBJ2-1, with TRBD2 as a possible D gene (5 bases). Trimming shortened V by 4 bases and J by 3 bases, and 16 bases separated the two germline ends. The CDR3 extends over 16 amino acids. Germline CDR1 and CDR2: MGHRA and YSYEKL. The CDR3 nucleotides are TGCGCCAGCAGCCCCCATCGGAGACTACACTACAATGAGCAGTTCTTC. Amino acid sequence: CASSPHRRLHYNEQFF.

Within the sample, this clonotype is medium-sized. This chain joins TRBV20-1 and TRBJ2-7; D gene uncertain. The V and J ends lost 1 base and 4 bases respectively, with 8 bases between them. Germline CDR1 and CDR2: DFQATT and SNEGSKA (reference sequence). This CDR3 spans 12 amino acids. The CDR3 DNA follows: TGCAGTGCTAGAGGTGAGAATTACGAGCAGTACTTC. This codes for CSARGENYEQYF.

This clonotype was detected ten times or more. The chain links TRBV28 to TRBJ2-7; D might be TRBD1 (5 bases). CDR1 is MDHEN and CDR2 is SYDVKM in the germline V gene. This CDR3 contains 12 residues. The V gene lost 8 bases and the J gene lost 4 bases, with 12 bases spanning the gap. The DNA for the CDR3 is TGTGCCAGCTATATTCCAGGGTACGAGCAGTACTTC. Amino acids: CASYIPGYEQYF.

In this sample, this clonotype turned up many times. The chain recombines TRBV27 with TRBJ2-3, with D tentatively TRBD2 (5 bases). The germline V gene has CDR1 MNHEY and CDR2 SMNVEV (reference sequence). The CDR3 extends over 14 amino acids. Trimming removed 0 bases at V and 3 bases at J, with 7 bases between. Written as DNA, the CDR3 is TGTGCCAGCAGTTTATCTCGGGGAACAGATACGCAGTATTTT. Translating gives CASSLSRGTDTQYF.

Ten or more counts support this clonotype. The chain uses TRBV9 and TRBJ2-1, with D possibly being TRBD1 (6 bases). This CDR3 spans 13 amino acids. The V gene's germline CDR1 is SGDLS and CDR2 YYNGEE. V was cut by 4 bases and J by 10 bases, with 15 bases left in between. This CDR3 is CASSTNRASEQFF. CDR3 nucleotide sequence: TGTGCCAGCAGCACGAACAGGGCGAGCGAGCAGTTCTTC.

In its sample, this clonotype was seen many times. The chain couples TRBV6-5 to TRBJ2-5, with D uncertain. This CDR3 contains 16 residues. V gave up 5 bases and J gave up 1 base, with 17 bases separating them. Per germline, CDR1 MNHEY and CDR2 SVGAGI. The CDR3 sequence is CASSQTTILLQETQYF. CDR3 bases: TGTGCCAGCAGTCAAACTACCATTTTACTCCAAGAGACCCAGTACTTC.

In its sample, this clonotype was seen many times. CDR3 bases: TGCGCCAGCAGCCAAGACAGTCAGCCCCAGCATTTT. This translates into CASSQDSQPQHF. The chain is built from TRBV4-1 and TRBJ1-5; D uncertain. This CDR3 region has 12 residues. The germline V gene encodes CDR1 MGHRA and CDR2 YSYEKL. The V gene lost 0 bases and the J gene lost 6 bases, with 3 bases spanning the gap.

Ten or more counts support this clonotype. The gene calls are TRBV7-8 and TRBJ2-1; 12 bases align to TRBD2. Germline-derived CDR1 and CDR2 are SGHVS and FQNEAQ. The V gene end was trimmed by 6 bases and the J gene end by 9 bases; junction bases not matched to a gene: 6. The CDR3 is 14 residues long. CDR3 sequence reads: CASRRTSGAIEQFF. The CDR3 DNA reads TGTGCCAGCAGGAGGACTAGCGGGGCGATTGAGCAGTTCTTC.

At least ten counts were recorded for this clonotype. This chain uses TRBV6-1 with TRBJ1-2; D might be TRBD1 (5 bases). The ends were cut back, 7 bases at V and 2 bases at J, with 14 bases in the middle. Germline assignment: CDR1 MNHNS and CDR2 SASEGT. The CDR3 is made up of 14 amino acids. CDR3 nucleotide sequence: TGTGCCAGCACGGGGCTTCCGAGGAACTATGGCTACACCTTC. Its protein is CASTGLPRNYGYTF.

This clonotype has a handful of counts. A much bigger clone sits one base away, suggesting this may be a read error. J is TRBJ2-1 and V is TRBV11-2, with TRBD2 identical over 10 bases. The CDR3 is made up of 15 amino acids. Germline V CDR1 and CDR2: SGHAT, FQNNGV. The CDR3, as DNA: TGTGCCAGCAGCCTCACTAGCGGGGACTACAATGGGCAGTTCTTC. Its protein is CASSLTSGDYNGQFF.

Concerning this clonotype itself: A much bigger clone sits one base away, suggesting this may be a read error. This sequence joins TRBV5-4 and TRBJ2-1, with no clear D. From germline, CDR1 is SGHNT and CDR2 YYREEE (reference sequence). This CDR3 region has 11 residues. The DNA of the CDR3 is TGTGCCAGCAGCTTGGTCAATAAGCAGTTCTTC. It specifies CASSLVNKQFF.

At least ten counts were recorded for this clonotype. The chain links TRBV4-1 to TRBJ2-2; a weak D match, TRBD2 (6 bases). The CDR3 extends over 15 amino acids. The V gene's germline CDR1 is MGHRA and CDR2 YSYEKL. Trimming shortened V by 0 bases and J by 5 bases, and 10 bases separated the two germline ends. This CDR3 reads CASSQEGGVTGELFF. The CDR3 coding sequence is TGCGCCAGCAGCCAAGAGGGCGGGGTAACCGGGGAGCTGTTTTTT.

This clonotype was detected ten times or more. The chain couples TRBV7-6 to TRBJ2-7; TRBD1 matches at 9 bases. CDR1 is SGHVS and CDR2 is FNYEAQ in the germline V gene. The junction had 3 bases not matched to a gene; V was cut back by 0 bases and J by 3 bases. The CDR3 length is 15 residues. The CDR3 DNA reads TGTGCCAGCAGCTTAGCTACGGGACAGGGCTACGAGCAGTACTTC. This gives the protein CASSLATGQGYEQYF. Variable domain in full (rest from reference TRBV7-6 and TRBJ2-7): GAGVSQSPRYKVTKRGQDVALRCDPISGHVSLYWYRQALGQGPEFLTYFNYEAQQDKSGLPNDRFSAERPEGSISTLTIQRTEQRDSAMYRCASSLATGQGYEQYFGPGTRLTVT.

This clonotype has at least ten counts. The chain links TRBV20-1 to TRBJ2-3; 7 bases align to TRBD2. CDR3 size: 14 residues. CDR1 DFQATT and CDR2 SNEGSKA come from the germline V gene (reference sequence). V was clipped by 6 bases and J by 4 bases; unmatched bases: 10. The CDR3 coding sequence is TGCAGTGCGGGTCGAGGGAGGGCCTCAGATACGCAGTATTTT. It translates to CSAGRGRASDTQYF.

This clonotype was counted at least ten times. The rearrangement uses TRBV7-9 and TRBJ2-5; 8 nucleotides align to TRBD1. CDR1 is SEHNR, CDR2 FQNEAQ, per germline (reference sequence). J gave up 5 bases and V 3 bases, and 2 bases lay outside the gene matches. The CDR3 totals 13 residues. CDR3 in DNA: TGTGCCAGCAGCTTCACAGGGGGGGAGACCCAGTACTTC. As protein: CASSFTGGETQYF.